This T cell receptor (beta chain) was sequenced for a study of cytomegalovirus exposure and HLA in healthy donors. Broader study findings: In an earlier analysis, in some 500 donors, most V segments appeared productive either ~87% or ~30% of the time. A later analysis linked a missense DCLRE1C variant to TCR beta V- and J-gene trimming.

On this clone: No antigen is known for it.

It was with 60 Vbeta and 13 Jbeta primers that the PCR ran. Clones were read by immunoSEQ multiplex PCR, and TCRdb kept only the in-frame ones, dropping some. The data show 100,000 to 150,000 clones, roughly 80% seen once. Healthy people donating bone marrow made up the donors. The ends were cut back, 5 bases at V and 4 bases at J, with 20 bases in the middle. The germline CDR1 and CDR2 sequences are SGHVS and FNYEAQ. This CDR3 is built from 16 residues. Sequenced sample: PBMCs. This chain connects TRBV7-6 to TRBJ1-1, with a tentative D call TRBD1 (6 bases). The TCR comes from a man aged 35 to 55 in good health and CMV-seronegative. CDR3 amino acids: CASSLGRGGDGTEAFF. The CDR3 DNA is TGTGCCAGCAGCCTAGGTAGGGGGGGTGATGGCACTGAAGCTTTCTTT.